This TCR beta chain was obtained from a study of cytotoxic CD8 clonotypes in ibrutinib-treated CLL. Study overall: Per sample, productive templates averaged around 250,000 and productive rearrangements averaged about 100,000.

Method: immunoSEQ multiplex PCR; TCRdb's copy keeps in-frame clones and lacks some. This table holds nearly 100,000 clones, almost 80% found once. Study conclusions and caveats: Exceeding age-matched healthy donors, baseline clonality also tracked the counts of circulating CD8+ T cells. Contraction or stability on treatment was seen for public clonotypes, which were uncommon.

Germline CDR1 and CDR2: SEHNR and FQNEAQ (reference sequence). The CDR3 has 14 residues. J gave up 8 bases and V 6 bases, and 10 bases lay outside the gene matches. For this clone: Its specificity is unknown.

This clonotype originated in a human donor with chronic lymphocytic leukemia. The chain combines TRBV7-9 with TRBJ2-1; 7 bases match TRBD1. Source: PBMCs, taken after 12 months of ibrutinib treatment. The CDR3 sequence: CASSTGQVAHEQFF. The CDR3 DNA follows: TGTGCCAGCAGTACCGGACAGGTTGCTCATGAGCAGTTCTTC.